The rows below give T cell receptor beta chains drawn from one sample of a study of blood T cell repertoires in COVID-19. Libraries were prepared by immunoSEQ multiplex PCR; TCRdb keeps only in-frame clonotypes and omits some of them. The table includes 200,000 to 250,000 clones, approximately 90% detected once. Sequencing input: peripheral blood. The receptors were sampled from a young man with COVID-19, enrolled during active disease. CDR3s include the opening cysteine and the closing phenylalanine or tryptophan. A D gene is named only where the DNA matches it firmly. Size values are once, few and many counts, or a class for expanded clones, and some rows have none.

clone size	D gene	V gene	J gene	CDR3 DNA	CDR3 protein
-	-	TRBV4-2	TRBJ1-5	TGTGCCAGCAGCCAAGAGGAAGTCGGGGATCAGCCCCAGCATTTT	CASSQEEVGDQPQHF
-	-	TRBV19	TRBJ2-1	TGTGCCAGTAGGAGGGAGTTGGACTCCTACAATGAGCAGTTCTTC	CASRRELDSYNEQFF
-	TRBD2	TRBV27	TRBJ2-2	TGTGCCAGCAGTGTAGGGATTGTGTGGGGGGGTCCCCCCGGGGAGCTGTTTTTT	CASSVGIVWGGPPGELFF
once	-	TRBV7-2	TRBJ1-2	TGTGCCAGCAGCCCACACGTTAACTATGGCTACACCTTC	CASSPHVNYGYTF
-	TRBD1	TRBV9	TRBJ1-6	TGTGCCAGCAGCTTGAGAGGGACAGGGCTCAATTCACCCCTCCACTTT	CASSLRGTGLNSPLHF
-	-	TRBV6-2/TRBV6-3	TRBJ1-5	TGTGCCAGCAGTATTATCCACCCTGGAGGGAATCAGCCCCAGCATTTT	CASSIIHPGGNQPQHF
few	TRBD1	TRBV7-2	TRBJ2-2	TGTGCCAGCAGCGGGACAGCTATTAACACCGGGGAGCTGTTTTTT	CASSGTAINTGELFF
-	TRBD1	TRBV5-4	TRBJ2-5	TGTGCCAGCAGCGGACAGGGGTTAGGAGAGACCCAGTACTTC	CASSGQGLGETQYF
-	TRBD1	TRBV24-1	TRBJ2-2	TGTGCCACCAGTGATCCGGAAGGGGGCATAAACACCGGGGAGCTGTTTTTT	CATSDPEGGINTGELFF
-	TRBD2	TRBV5-1	TRBJ2-1	TGCGCCAGCAGCCCGACTAGCCTGGGCTACAATGAGCAGTTCTTC	CASSPTSLGYNEQFF
-	TRBD1	TRBV29-1	TRBJ2-7	TGCAGCGTTGTCGGGACAGGGGGCTACGAGCAGTACTTC	CSVVGTGGYEQYF
-	-	TRBV11-2	TRBJ1-1	TGTGCCAGCAGCTTAGAGAGGGCCAGAGAAGCTTTCTTT	CASSLERAREAFF
-	-	TRBV9	TRBJ2-1	TGTGCCAGCAGCTCCCACCGGGGGGCGTACAATGAGCAGTTCTTC	CASSSHRGAYNEQFF
-	TRBD2	TRBV5-5	TRBJ2-1	TGTGCCAGCAGCTTGGTGGGTAGCGGGACCCTCTACAATGAGCAGTTCTTC	CASSLVGSGTLYNEQFF
-	TRBD1	TRBV7-6	TRBJ1-5	TGTGCCAGCAGCCCTGGGACAGGGGTGTACAATCAGCCCCAGCATTTT	CASSPGTGVYNQPQHF
-	-	TRBV5-4	TRBJ1-1	TGTGCCAGCAGCGCAACAGATGAAGCTTTCTTT	CASSATDEAFF
-	-	TRBV4-3	TRBJ2-1	TGCGCCAGCAGCCAAGGTGACCAGTGGGGAGATGAGCAGTTCTTC	CASSQGDQWGDEQFF
-	TRBD1	TRBV2	TRBJ1-1	TGTGCCAGCAGTGGGACAGGGGGCACTGAAGCTTTCTTT	CASSGTGGTEAFF
-	-	TRBV6-5	TRBJ1-1	TGTGCCAGCAGTCTACAGGGAGGGGAAACTGAAGCTTTCTTT	CASSLQGGETEAFF
-	-	TRBV6-5	TRBJ1-1	TGTGCCAGCAGTTTTGACTCTTTCTTGAACACTGAAGCTTTCTTT	CASSFDSFLNTEAFF
-	TRBD2	TRBV5-6	TRBJ2-7	TGTGCCAGCACCGGGGGGGTAAAGGTCTACGAGCAGTACTTC	CASTGGVKVYEQYF
once	-	TRBV11-3	TRBJ2-1	TGTGCCAGCAGCTCGAGGACGGGGCAGGGGCTCAATGAGCAGTTCTTC	CASSSRTGQGLNEQFF
-	-	TRBV19	TRBJ1-2	TGTGCCAGTAGTATGAAGTTGAGCCACCTACATGGCTACACCTTC	CASSMKLSHLHGYTF
-	TRBD1	TRBV7-6	TRBJ1-5	TGTGCCAGCAGCCAGGACAGGGGTAATCAGCCCCAGCATTTT	CASSQDRGNQPQHF
-	-	TRBV19	TRBJ1-5	TGTGCCAGTAAGGGGGGGCCGGTCCGGGGGCCCCAGCATTTT	CASKGGPVRGPQHF
-	-	TRBV3-1/TRBV3-2	TRBJ1-2	TGTGCCAGCAGCCAAGATCTAGGAGGGCCGGATGGCTACACCTTC	CASSQDLGGPDGYTF
-	TRBD1	TRBV27	TRBJ2-7	TGTGCCAGCAGTTTTACGGACAGGGAAGAAGAGCAGTACTTC	CASSFTDREEEQYF
few	TRBD1	TRBV24-1	TRBJ2-7	TGTGCCACCAGTGATTTACGACAGGGGAGAGAGCAGTACTTC	CATSDLRQGREQYF
-	-	TRBV14	TRBJ2-2	TGTGCCAGCAGCCAAGCCTACAACACCGGGGAGCTGTTTTTT	CASSQAYNTGELFF
-	TRBD1	TRBV18	TRBJ2-1	TGTGCCAGCTCAGGCCCGGACAGGGCCTACAATGAGCAGTTCTTC	CASSGPDRAYNEQFF
-	TRBD2	TRBV7-6	TRBJ2-1	TGTGCCAGCAGCTACAACGGGGGGGCCTACAATGAGCAGTTCTTC	CASSYNGGAYNEQFF
-	-	TRBV2	TRBJ2-7	TGTGCCAGCACCCCGGACAGTCTCCTCAACGAGCAGTACTTC	CASTPDSLLNEQYF
-	TRBD1	TRBV28	TRBJ2-2	TGTGCCAGCAGGGGACCTGGGACAGGGGAAACCGGGGAGCTGTTTTTT	CASRGPGTGETGELFF
-	-	TRBV7-2	TRBJ1-1	TGTGCCAGCAGCTTCACTGGCGACATGAACACTGAAGCTTTCTTT	CASSFTGDMNTEAFF
-	-	TRBV5-1	TRBJ2-7	TGCGCCAGCAGCTCCGGGACTTACACCTACGAGCAGTACTTC	CASSSGTYTYEQYF
few	TRBD1	TRBV27	TRBJ2-7	TGTGCCAGCAGGCGGACAGGGGGCTCCTACGAGCAGTACTTC	CASRRTGGSYEQYF
-	TRBD1	TRBV5-8	TRBJ1-1	TGTGCCAGCAGCACCTGGACAGGGCGGAACACTGAAGCTTTCTTT	CASSTWTGRNTEAFF
-	TRBD1	TRBV18	TRBJ1-1	TGTGCCAGCTCACCTATTTACAGGGGCACTGAAGCTTTCTTT	CASSPIYRGTEAFF
-	-	TRBV28	TRBJ1-2	TGTGCCAGCAGTTTTCGGGATTGGGAGGGAAGGGACTATGGCTACACCTTC	CASSFRDWEGRDYGYTF
-	-	TRBV5-4	TRBJ2-5	TGTGCCACCCACCGGGACTCTGAGCGGGAGACCCAGTACTTC	CATHRDSERETQYF
few	-	TRBV29-1	TRBJ1-1	TGCAGCGTTGAAGATCTCGTGAACACTGAAGCTTTCTTT	CSVEDLVNTEAFF
-	TRBD1	TRBV4-3	TRBJ1-3	TGCGCCAGCAGCCAAGGAAGTACAGGGGGCGGAAACACCATATATTTT	CASSQGSTGGGNTIYF
-	-	TRBV18	TRBJ2-1	TGTGCCAGCTCACCACTAGACAGCTCCTACAATGAGCAGTTCTTC	CASSPLDSSYNEQFF
-	-	TRBV19	TRBJ1-5	TGTGCCAGTAGTCCTGACCGGGGGATAGGTCAGCCCCAGCATTTT	CASSPDRGIGQPQHF
once	TRBD2	TRBV5-4	TRBJ2-7	TGTGCCAGCAGCATCTGGACTAGCGGGTATAACGAGCAGTACTTC	CASSIWTSGYNEQYF
-	TRBD1	TRBV18	TRBJ1-5	TGTGCCAGCGGGACTGACAGGGGGCAGAGCAATCAGCCCCAGCATTTT	CASGTDRGQSNQPQHF
-	-	TRBV27	TRBJ1-6	TGTGCCAGCAGTTTAGTCCTCGGAGGGGCTAATAATTCACCCCTCCACTTT	CASSLVLGGANNSPLHF
-	-	TRBV2	TRBJ1-6	TGTGCCAGCAGTGCAGACAGTTTTAATTCACCCCTCCACTTT	CASSADSFNSPLHF
-	TRBD1	TRBV2	TRBJ1-2	TGTGCCAGCAGTGCCCCTAGGGTCCGGGACAGGGCCTATGGCTACACCTTC	CASSAPRVRDRAYGYTF